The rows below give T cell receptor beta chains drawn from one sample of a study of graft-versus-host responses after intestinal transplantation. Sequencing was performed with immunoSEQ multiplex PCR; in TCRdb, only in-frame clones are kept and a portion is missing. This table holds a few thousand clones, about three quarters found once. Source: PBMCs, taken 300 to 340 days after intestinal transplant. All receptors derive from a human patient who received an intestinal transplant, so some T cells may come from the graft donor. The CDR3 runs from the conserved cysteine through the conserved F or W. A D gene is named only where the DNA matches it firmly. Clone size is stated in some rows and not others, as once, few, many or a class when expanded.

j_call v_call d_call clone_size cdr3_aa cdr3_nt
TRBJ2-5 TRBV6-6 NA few CASGGTYQETQYF TGTGCCAGCGGGGGGACGTACCAAGAGACCCAGTACTTC
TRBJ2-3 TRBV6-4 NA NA CASSAGPPPDTQYF TGTGCCAGCAGTGCGGGACCGCCACCAGATACGCAGTATTTT
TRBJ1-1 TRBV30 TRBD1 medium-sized CAWQGDRRTEAFF TGTGCCTGGCAAGGGGACAGGAGGACTGAAGCTTTCTTT
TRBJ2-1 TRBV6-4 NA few CASSDSSGPYNEQFF TGTGCCAGCAGTGACTCTAGCGGTCCTTACAATGAGCAGTTCTTC
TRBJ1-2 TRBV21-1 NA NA CASSKVRTGYGYGYTF TGTGCCAGCAGCAAAGTAAGGACAGGGTATGGCTATGGCTACACCTTC
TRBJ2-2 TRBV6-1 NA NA CASSEAGDTGELFF TGTGCCAGCAGTGAAGCGGGGGACACCGGGGAGCTGTTTTTT
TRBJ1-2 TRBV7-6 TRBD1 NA CASSPTVRQGARGYTF TGTGCCAGCAGCCCAACCGTACGACAGGGGGCGCGTGGCTACACCTTC
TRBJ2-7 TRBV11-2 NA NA CASSPRVGYAYEQYF TGTGCCAGCAGCCCCCGCGTCGGTTATGCCTACGAGCAGTACTTC
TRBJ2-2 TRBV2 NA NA CASKRPGGPGELFF TGTGCCAGCAAGAGGCCCGGGGGGCCCGGGGAGCTGTTTTTT
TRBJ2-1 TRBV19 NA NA CASNRRDGYNEQFF TGTGCCAGTAACCGCCGGGACGGATACAATGAGCAGTTCTTC
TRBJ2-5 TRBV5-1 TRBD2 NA CASVAGTSGGQETQYF TGCGCCAGCGTAGCCGGGACTAGCGGGGGGCAAGAGACCCAGTACTTC